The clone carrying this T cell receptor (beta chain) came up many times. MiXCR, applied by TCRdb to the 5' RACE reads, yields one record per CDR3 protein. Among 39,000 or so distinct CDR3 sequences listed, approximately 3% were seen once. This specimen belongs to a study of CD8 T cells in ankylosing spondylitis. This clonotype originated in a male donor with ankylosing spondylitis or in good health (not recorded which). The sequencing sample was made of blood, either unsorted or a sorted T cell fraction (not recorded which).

CDR3 bases: TGTGCCAGCAGTACGACTAGCGACAATGAGCAGTTCTTC. This gives the protein CASSTTSDNEQFF. The gene calls are TRBV9 and TRBJ2-1; 8 bases are a match to TRBD2. The CDR3 is made up of 13 amino acids. Germline V gives CDR1 SGDLS, CDR2 YYNGEE. V lost 5 bases to trimming and J lost 5 bases; unmatched junction nucleotides: 3.